This TCR beta chain was retrieved from a study of identical twins. General study results and limits: The same donors were not followed; conclusions instead depended on cross-sectional statistical analysis.

The count of this clonotype is one. Its specificity is unknown. Unique molecular identifiers were present on cDNA, and template switching added a universal primer site. TCRdb reprocessed the 5' RACE reads with MiXCR, giving one entry per CDR3 protein. The data hold some 590,000 distinct CDR3 sequences, with nearly 10% observed a single time. Germline V CDR1 and CDR2: SGHTA, FQGTGA. V lost 4 bases to trimming and J lost 5 bases; unmatched junction nucleotides: 8. This CDR3 is 15 amino acids long. These data also formed part of another study, on yellow fever vaccine responses in identical twins. As reported in that work: Twins reportedly mounted vaccine T cell responses that seemed partly convergent, partly personalized.

The sample consisted of PBMCs. The chain has TRBV7-3 and TRBJ2-5; 9 bases map to TRBD2. The clonotype was recovered from a woman between 18 and 30 years old in good health. DNA for the CDR3: TGTGCCAGCAGCTATAGCGGGGGCCGCGGGGAGACCCAGTACTTC. It specifies CASSYSGGRGETQYF.